The clone carrying this T cell receptor beta chain was found once. CDR3 size: 13 residues. V lost 9 bases to trimming and J lost 4 bases; unmatched junction nucleotides: 3. The germline V gene encodes CDR1 MNHEY and CDR2 SVGAGI. In the PCR, 60 Vbeta and 13 Jbeta primers were used. This table comes from immunoSEQ multiplex PCR, and its TCRdb copy is limited to in-frame clones, with some not included. The sample lists around 120,000 clones; about 84% were seen once. These data come from a study of cytomegalovirus exposure and HLA in healthy donors. The chain couples TRBV6-5 to TRBJ2-1; 10 nucleotides agree with TRBD2. The sequenced sample was PBMCs. The TCR originated in a boy aged 5-17 years in good health and CMV-seronegative. The CDR3 here is CASSGRLYNEQFF. The CDR3 DNA reads TGTGCCAGTAGCGGGAGGTTATACAATGAGCAGTTCTTC.